The entry below gives a single T cell receptor beta chain sequence along with its context. Its antigen target is currently unknown. One base away there is no much larger clone; base qualities are not given. The cohort consisted of some 670 healthy bone marrow donors. At the time of sampling, every cohort member was nominally healthy, though immune exposures that went unrecorded were likely present. The donor was CMV seronegative and was included in the group of several hundred seronegative cohort members. A peripheral blood sample was provided by each donor, and peripheral blood mononuclear cells were used for TCR beta sequencing. Genomic DNA extraction from the blood cell samples was performed with the Qiagen DNeasy Blood Extraction Kit. This sample stems from a study of cytomegalovirus exposure and HLA in healthy donors (dated by TCRdb to about 2017). About the full investigation: An earlier analysis of several hundred of the donors reported about 250 Gb of sequence data and some 120 million unique TCR beta sequences from roughly 180 million T cells. An early release that covered several hundred HLA-typed donors contained approximately 290 gigabases of sequencing data and about 93 million unique TCR sequences. The genetic ancestry cluster associated with self-reported Caucasian donors included roughly 84% of the roughly 410 genotyped donors. The study aimed to test whether cataloging public T cell receptors could reveal signatures of past pathogen exposure. Using immunosequencing, the study profiled T cell repertoires from 500 to 800 subjects and related those repertoires to cytomegalovirus serostatus. Along with the approximately 650-subject first cohort, a separate validation cohort of over a hundred different subjects was used. The study combined high-throughput TCR immunosequencing, statistical association of individual TCRs with disease status, and machine learning to predict cytomegalovirus infection status. To study patterns of TCR occurrence, a later analysis re-analyzed previously published TCR beta repertoires from 650 to 750 donors and added high-resolution HLA genotyping. The later analysis used no new phenotypic data to find candidate immune exposures, relying instead on TCR beta sequences and their occurrence across donors. An earlier analysis of 587 of the donors used high-throughput TCR beta sequencing to judge whether each TCR beta V gene segment behaved as functional or pseudogenic. Alongside the repertoire data, information on donor age, sex, ethnicity and CMV serostatus was compiled. A later genetic analysis took genome-wide SNP genotypes for about 55% of the 666 donors and used that subset as a discovery cohort. All discovery cohort repertoires had been generated on a single sequencing platform. Both class I and class II loci were covered by HLA typing, at four-digit resolution. Typing coverage differed by locus: A, B, C, DRB1 and DQB1 were typed in roughly 620-630 donors, DQA1 in 522, DPA1 in some 610, and DPB1 in roughly 450. Five DR-DQ haplotypes were treated as single units for association and clustering because of strong linkage in the cohort. Among under 450 genotyped donors of the cohort, an average of around 240,000 unique TCR beta nucleotide sequences were sequenced per donor, around 20% of them non-productive. Here is what the overall study found, with its caveats: In a later analysis, HLA-associated TCR beta chains showed more clonal expansion and lower generation probabilities than non-associated chains that were equally common. The study gave a list of about 160 TCR beta chains associated with cytomegalovirus. According to a later analysis, parvovirus B19, influenza, CMV and Epstein-Barr virus appeared linked to several top co-occurrence clusters. Because the 87-base-pair reads could not distinguish some IMGT-functional V segments, including TRBV6-2 and TRBV6-3, those segments were excluded. In an earlier analysis of roughly 560 of the donors, most TCR beta V segments were observed in productive rearrangements about 90% or about 30% of the time, broadly matching IMGT annotations. Roughly uniform sequencing depth across donors was assumed in presence/absence analyses, although this assumption may not hold. The classifier was reported to diagnose cytomegalovirus status with high specificity and sensitivity in both the original cohort and the validation cohort. This cohort had only TCR beta chains sequenced, and the lack of alpha or paired-chain data limited which features could be detected. A later analysis found that most CMV-associated TCR beta chains appeared HLA-restricted, with HLA associations seemingly driven largely by CMV exposure. Because some donors lacked HLA typing at each locus, the association tests relied only on the typed subset. A cluster of highly shared sequence variants was judged likely to be a technical artifact of the sequencing pipeline. When HLA alleles, especially DR and DQ, strongly co-occurred, TCR associations were difficult to assign to individual alleles. Specific HLA alleles were associated with 15,000 to 20,000 TCR beta sequences at a false discovery rate of 0.05 in a later analysis. In a later analysis, the rate of TCR association differed among HLA loci, with DRB1 alleles having the most associated TCRs and HLA-C alleles having the fewest. Across donors, most TCR sequences were observed very rarely, whereas some public TCRs were present in many individuals. An association between a missense DCLRE1C variant and V-gene and J-gene trimming of TCR beta chains was found in a later genetic analysis and replicated in an independent cohort. Because counts were too low, about 17 rarely observed V segments, including chromosome 9 orphons, were excluded from the earlier analysis of around 640 of the donors. A further reported finding was that TCR beta sequences accurately predicted the HLA-A and HLA-B alleles for most subjects in the first cohort. The authors suggested that the approach could potentially be extended to other disease states and immunological phenotypes. The only immune exposure information available for the cohort was CMV serostatus. Correlated functional status among segregating V segments might be attributable to linkage disequilibrium, but an unknown experimental factor could not be ruled out. In a later genetic analysis, fewer N-insertions in productive TCRs were reported among donors in an Asian-associated ancestry cluster than the roughly 640-donor mean. A few of the identified cytomegalovirus-associated TCR beta chains were confirmed in vitro to be specific for cytomegalovirus antigens.

The protocol used for the library was the immunoSEQ multiplex PCR assay. The multiplex PCR relied on a mix of 60 forward primers for TCR Vbeta segments and 13 reverse primers for TCR Jbeta segments. Amplification of the CDR3 region of rearranged TCR beta genes was performed with a multiplex PCR assay on genomic DNA. The Illumina HiSeq System was used to sequence the amplified TCR beta libraries as 87-base-pair reads. Turning to the authors' computational methods: A later analysis counted around 72 million unique TCR beta chains across the 690 or so repertoires, and some 11 million of these chains were shared by at least two donors. Raw reads were error-corrected and collapsed into unique sequences by a nearest-neighbor algorithm in which closely related sequences were merged to remove PCR and sequencing errors. CDR3 sequences were aligned to IMGT reference sequences to assign V, D and J gene segments. For a sequence to be retained, a match of at least six nucleotides to both a V gene segment and a J gene segment was required. Rearrangements were classified as productive when the CDR3 lacked stop codons and remained in frame with V and J, and all other rearrangements were classified as non-productive. Following IMGT convention, CDR3 was defined as the stretch from the second conserved V-encoded cysteine up to the conserved J-encoded phenylalanine. In an earlier analysis of around 570 of the donors, sequences lacking an unambiguous match to a single V gene segment were excluded. In an earlier analysis of approximately 500 of the donors, a V segment was called functional when productive rearrangements were above 56.7%, and segregating when the standard deviation between donors exceeded 5%. A statistical classification framework was built for diagnosing cytomegalovirus status from the catalog of TCR beta chain sequences. V and J gene assignment, in a later analysis, came from comparing TCR nucleotide sequences with IMGT/GENE-DB human TR gene sequences. In a later analysis, CDR3 sequences and most-parsimonious VDJ recombination scenarios were assigned using the TCRdist pipeline. In a later analysis, each TCR beta chain was defined by its CDR3 amino acid sequence together with its V-gene family, and reads without a unique V-gene family were excluded. A later analysis removed 592 highly shared, low-generation-probability nucleotide sequences to deal with suspected cross-contamination and a sequencing artifact. In a later analysis, a clonal expansion index was calculated for each public chain from normalized within-repertoire ranks of inferred template counts. In a later analysis, generation probabilities were computed using a VDJ recombination model fitted to out-of-frame rearrangements, and the results were checked against IGoR. A later analysis scored TCR-TCR, TCR-HLA and TCR-CMV co-occurrence with hypergeometric tests, applying a repertoire-size bias correction to TCR pairs. In a later analysis, false discovery rates were estimated by permuting HLA or CMV assignments 20 times. In a later analysis, co-occurring TCRs were grouped with DBSCAN, and TCRdist sequence similarity was added when clustering was performed within HLA-allele-positive subsets. For co-occurrence clustering, repertoires with fewer than 30,000 or more than 120,000 public chains were excluded, along with about five repertoires with anomalous nucleotide sharing. TCRdb took this table from immuneACCESS and kept in-frame rearrangements with V and J called. Such tables lack part of the clones; where checked against another copy, unresolved V genes explain under half of the gap, and the rest is unexplained. The V and J calls and clone size were taken over from that table, and D and trimming were inferred from the DNA. Across this sample there are 150,000 to 250,000 clones, with around 78% seen only once. The top ten hold approximately 2% of the sample.

Per the germline V gene, MGHRA is the CDR1 and YSYEKL is the CDR2. The CDR3 runs 17 residues from the cysteine to the phenylalanine. Only CDR3 DNA is held: 51 bases, read in frame from base 1. V is pruned by 1 base and J by 2 bases, leaving 11 bases of the junction without a gene match. Sequenced material: PBMCs. This sequence originates from a man aged 25-40 years in good health and CMV-seronegative. The chain links TRBV4-1 with TRBJ2-7, with 7 middle bases fitting TRBD1. Here is the DNA: TGCGCCAGCAGCCAAGGACCCCAGGACAGGAGAACCTACGAGCAGTACTTC. The resulting protein is CASSQGPQDRRTYEQYF.